The source of this TCR beta chain is a study of CD8 T cells in ankylosing spondylitis. The study's findings and limits: Disease-associated clones were reportedly significantly overrepresented in matched ankylosing spondylitis synovial fluid. Seemingly characteristic of ankylosing spondylitis blood was a TCR beta motif consisting of 7 or 8 highly homologous variants.

By quantitative 5'-RACE with molecular barcodes, the TCR beta libraries were made. TCRdb re-derived calls from the 5' RACE reads in MiXCR, one entry per CDR3 protein. Found here are a few hundred thousand distinct CDR3 sequences, approximately 20% of them singletons; the top ten hold around 12%. Details on this clonotype: Its target is unknown.

Trimming removed 5 bases at V and 9 bases at J, with 19 bases between. This CDR3 comprises 14 residues. CDR1 is WSHSY and CDR2 is SAAADI in the germline V gene. The receptor's source is a male donor with ankylosing spondylitis or in good health (not recorded which). The chain is built from TRBV10-2 and TRBJ2-5; either TRBD1 or TRBD2 may supply D (6 bases each). The sequenced sample consisted of blood, either unsorted or a sorted T cell fraction (not recorded which). The CDR3 loop reads CASSPTGAELAQYF. CDR3 DNA sequence: TGCGCCAGCAGTCCCACGGGGGCAGAACTCGCCCAGTACTTC.